This entry lists 11 T cell receptor beta chains sequenced from one sample in a study of T-cell reconstitution after alpha-beta-depleted transplantation in children. The TCRbeta library was prepared with unique molecular identifiers. TCRdb re-called the PCR reads through MiXCR, storing one row per CDR3 protein. This table has about 500,000 distinct CDR3 sequences, 30% to 35% appearing once. Sample: PBMCs from the stem cell graft donor, taken from the stem cell graft. The receptors originated from a human donor who donated a stem cell graft to a child with aplastic anemia.

This clonotype was observed a few times. The chain recombines TRBV20-1 with TRBJ1-2, with D unresolved. Germline CDR1 DFQATT, CDR2 SNEGSKA (reference sequence). Trimming removed 1 base from V and 6 bases from J, with 9 bases in between. This CDR3 has 12 amino acids. The DNA for the CDR3 is TGCAGTGCTAGAGTAATCAATCATGGCTACACCTTC. Encoded protein: CSARVINHGYTF.

In its sample, this clonotype was seen a few times. The chain employs TRBV12-3 or TRBV12-4 and TRBJ2-3; 9 bases match TRBD1. V was clipped by 5 bases and J by 2 bases; unmatched bases: 8. The CDR3 runs 16 residues. The CDR3 bases are TGTGCCAGCAGTGGGGCCGGGACAGGGACCACAGATACGCAGTATTTT. Translating it yields CASSGAGTGTTDTQYF.

V usage is TRBV4-2 and J usage is TRBJ1-2; unclear D gene. This CDR3 is 13 amino acids long. Germline assignment: CDR1 LGHNA and CDR2 YNFKEQ. With 4 bases removed from V and 2 bases from J, the gap between germline ends came to 8 bases. The CDR3 DNA sequence: TGTGCCAGCAGCCCACACGAGAACTATGGCTACACCTTC. As protein: CASSPHENYGYTF.

In DNA form, the CDR3 reads TGTGCCAGCAGCCCCTTAGCGGGACAGAGCCACGAGCAGTACGTC. The encoded protein is CASSPLAGQSHEQYV. This chain connects TRBV11-3 to TRBJ2-7, with a tentative D call TRBD2 (8 bases). V was shortened by 5 bases and J by 5 bases, with 19 bases between the two germline ends. The length of the CDR3 is 15 residues. In germline, CDR1 is SGHNT, CDR2 YENEEA.

In this sample, this clonotype turned up a few times. Here the CDR3 reads CAISGGIGYEQYF. The DNA of the CDR3 is TGTGCCATCAGTGGGGGAATAGGCTACGAGCAGTACTTC. The chain couples TRBV10-3 to TRBJ2-7; D ambiguous. Trimming removed 4 bases from V and 3 bases from J, with 10 bases in between. This CDR3 is 13 amino acids long. CDR1 is ENHRY, CDR2 SYGVKD, per germline.

This clonotype has a handful of counts. V is TRBV29-1 and J is TRBJ1-1; D gene unclear. The CDR3 consists of 12 residues. Germline lookup yields CDR1 SQVTM and CDR2 ANQGSEA. V lost 3 bases and J lost 1, with 6 bases in between. In DNA form, the CDR3 reads TGCAGCGTTGAGGTTGGGAACACTGAAGCTTTCTTT. It yields the protein CSVEVGNTEAFF.

This clonotype was seen at least ten times. The genes are TRBV7-2 and TRBJ2-5, with D unresolved. CDR1 SGHTA and CDR2 FQGNSA come from the germline V gene. Trimming removed 1 base from V and 2 bases from J, with 5 bases in between. The CDR3 covers 13 residues. Written as DNA, the CDR3 is TGTGCCAGCAGCTTAGGGTATCAAGAGACCCAGTACTTC. It encodes CASSLGYQETQYF.

The rearrangement joins TRBV28 to TRBJ1-5; a possible D gene is TRBD1 (5 bases). CDR1 is MDHEN, CDR2 SYDVKM, per germline. This CDR3 comprises 16 residues. Trimming took 4 bases from V and 2 from J, leaving 15 bases between them. The CDR3 nucleotides are TGTGCCAGCAGTTCCTCCCAGGGAGTGGGCAATCAGCCCCAGCATTTT. Translating it yields CASSSSQGVGNQPQHF.

CDR3 in amino acids: CASSLARGRFLEVYNEQFF. CDR3 sequence (DNA): TGTGCCAGCAGTTTAGCTAGGGGGCGCTTCCTTGAGGTTTACAATGAGCAGTTCTTC. The gene calls are TRBV12-3 or TRBV12-4 and TRBJ2-1; 7 bases are shared with TRBD1. The V segment lost 0 bases and the J segment 4 bases; nucleotides outside the gene matches: 15. This CDR3 region has 19 residues.

The V gene is TRBV11-2, the J gene TRBJ2-7, with TRBD2 matching 8 bases. This CDR3 has 14 residues. The V gene's germline CDR1 is SGHAT and CDR2 FQNNGV. V trimming: 0 bases; J trimming: 7 bases; junction bases outside the gene matches: 5. As DNA, the CDR3 is TGTGCCAGCAGCTTAGAGGGGACTAGTCGGGAGCAGTACTTC. Its protein is CASSLEGTSREQYF.

The sample holds a few counts of this clonotype. The gene calls are TRBV6-5 and TRBJ2-2; TRBD2 might be the D (6 bases). Germline V gene sequence: CDR1 MNHEY, CDR2 SVGAGI. The CDR3 is 15 residues long. V was trimmed by 2 bases and J by 4 bases, leaving 11 bases between them. This chain's CDR3 is CASSYRVAVTGELFF. CDR3 bases: TGTGCCAGCAGTTACCGGGTAGCGGTCACCGGGGAGCTGTTTTTT.